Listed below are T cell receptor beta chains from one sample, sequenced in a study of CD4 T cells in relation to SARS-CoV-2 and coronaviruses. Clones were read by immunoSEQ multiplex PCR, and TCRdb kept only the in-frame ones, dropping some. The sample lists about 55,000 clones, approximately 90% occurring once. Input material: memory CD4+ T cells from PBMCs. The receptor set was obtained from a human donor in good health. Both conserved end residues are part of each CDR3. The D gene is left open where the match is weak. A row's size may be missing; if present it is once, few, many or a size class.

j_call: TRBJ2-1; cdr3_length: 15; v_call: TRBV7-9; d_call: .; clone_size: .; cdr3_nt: TGTGCCAGCAGCTCCTCTACCGGGACCATAGGTGAGCAGTTCTTC; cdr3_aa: CASSSSTGTIGEQFF
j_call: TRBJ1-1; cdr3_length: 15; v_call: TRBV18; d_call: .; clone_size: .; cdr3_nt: TGTGCCAGCTCACCTAGCCAGGGGCACGGGGAGAAAGCTTTCTTT; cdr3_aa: CASSPSQGHGEKAFF
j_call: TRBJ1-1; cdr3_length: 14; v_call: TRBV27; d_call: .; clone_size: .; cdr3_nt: TGTGCCAGCAGTTTATCGACAGGTTCACCCCAGGCTTTCTTT; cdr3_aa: CASSLSTGSPQAFF
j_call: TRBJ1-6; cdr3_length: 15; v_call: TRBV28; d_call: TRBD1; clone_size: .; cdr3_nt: TGTGCCAGCAGTTCAGCCGGGACAGTTCACTCACCCCTCCACTTT; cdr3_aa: CASSSAGTVHSPLHF
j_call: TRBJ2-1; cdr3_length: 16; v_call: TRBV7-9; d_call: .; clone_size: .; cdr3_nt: TGTGCCAGCAGCTCACGACTAGTCTCCTCCTACAATGAGCAGTTCTTC; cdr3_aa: CASSSRLVSSYNEQFF
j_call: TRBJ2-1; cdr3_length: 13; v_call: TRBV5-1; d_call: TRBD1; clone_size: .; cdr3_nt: TGCGCCAGCAGCTGGACAGGGGCTGGGGAGCAGTTCTTC; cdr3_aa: CASSWTGAGEQFF
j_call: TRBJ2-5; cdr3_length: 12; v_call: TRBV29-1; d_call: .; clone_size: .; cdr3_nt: TGCAGCGTTGCCCGGGGGGCGGAGACCCAGTACTTC; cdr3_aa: CSVARGAETQYF
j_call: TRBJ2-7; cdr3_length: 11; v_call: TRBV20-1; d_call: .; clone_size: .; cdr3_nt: TGCAGTGCTAACTTGGGGAGGGAGCAGTACTTC; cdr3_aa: CSANLGREQYF
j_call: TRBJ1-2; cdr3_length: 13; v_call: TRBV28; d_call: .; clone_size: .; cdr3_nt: TGTGCCAGCATGCAAGGGGCGGACTATGGCTACACCTTC; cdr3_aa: CASMQGADYGYTF
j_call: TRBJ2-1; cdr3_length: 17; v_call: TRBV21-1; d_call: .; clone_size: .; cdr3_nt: TGTGCCAGCAGCAAAGGGGATTTAAAGCGGGAGAGCCATGAGCAGTTCTTC; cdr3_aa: CASSKGDLKRESHEQFF
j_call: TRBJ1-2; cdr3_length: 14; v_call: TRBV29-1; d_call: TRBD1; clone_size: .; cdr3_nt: TGCAGCGTTGGACAGGGCCCTTCCTTCTATGGCTACACCTTC; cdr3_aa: CSVGQGPSFYGYTF
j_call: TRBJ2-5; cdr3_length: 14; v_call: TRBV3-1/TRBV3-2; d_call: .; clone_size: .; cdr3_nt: TGTGCCAGCAGCCAAAATCGGGGGCCAGAGACCCAGTACTTC; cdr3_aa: CASSQNRGPETQYF
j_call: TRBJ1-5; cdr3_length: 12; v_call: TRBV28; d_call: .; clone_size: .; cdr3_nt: TGTGCCAGCGGAACAGGGACTCAGCCCCAGCATTTT; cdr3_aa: CASGTGTQPQHF
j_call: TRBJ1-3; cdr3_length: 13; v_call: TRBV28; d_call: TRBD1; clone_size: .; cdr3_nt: TGTGCCAGCCATTCGGGACAGGGAAACACCATATATTTT; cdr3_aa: CASHSGQGNTIYF
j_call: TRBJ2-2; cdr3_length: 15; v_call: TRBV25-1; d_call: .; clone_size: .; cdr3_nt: TGTGCCAGCAGTGAACACAGCCTGAACACCGGGGAGCTGTTTTTT; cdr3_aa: CASSEHSLNTGELFF
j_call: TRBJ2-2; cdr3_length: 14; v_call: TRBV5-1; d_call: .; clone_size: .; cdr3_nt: TGCGCCAGCAGCTCAGGGTCGAACACCGGGGAGCTGTTTTTT; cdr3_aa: CASSSGSNTGELFF
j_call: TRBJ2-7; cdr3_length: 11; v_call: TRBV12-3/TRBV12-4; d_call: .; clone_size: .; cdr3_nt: TGTGCCAGCAGTTTCTCCTACGAGCAGTACTTC; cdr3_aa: CASSFSYEQYF
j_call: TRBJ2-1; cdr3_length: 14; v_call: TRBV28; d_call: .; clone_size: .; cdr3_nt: TGTGCCAGCAGTACTCAGAGCTCCTACAATGAGCAGTTCTTC; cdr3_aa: CASSTQSSYNEQFF
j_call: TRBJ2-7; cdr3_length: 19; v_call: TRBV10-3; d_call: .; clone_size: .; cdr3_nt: TGTGCCATCAGTGAGTCAGTCCCCAAGCGGGCTAGGAGCTCCTACGAGCAGTACTTC; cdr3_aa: CAISESVPKRARSSYEQYF
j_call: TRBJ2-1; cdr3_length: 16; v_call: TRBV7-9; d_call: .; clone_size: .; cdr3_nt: TGTGCCAGCAGCCCGCCTAGCGCGAGCTCCTACAATGAGCAGTTCTTC; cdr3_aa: CASSPPSASSYNEQFF
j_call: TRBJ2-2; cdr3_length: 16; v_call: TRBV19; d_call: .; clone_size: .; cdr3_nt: TGTGCCAGCCTCCTTCGGGCGGAGAGTCCCACCGGGGAGCTGTTTTTT; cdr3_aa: CASLLRAESPTGELFF
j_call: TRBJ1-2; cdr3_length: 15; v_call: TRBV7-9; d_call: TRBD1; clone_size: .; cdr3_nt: TGTGCCAGCAGCTCCTCCGGGACAGCTAACTATGGCTACACCTTC; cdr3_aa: CASSSSGTANYGYTF
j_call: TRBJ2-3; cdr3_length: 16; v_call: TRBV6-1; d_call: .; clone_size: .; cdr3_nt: TGTGCCAGCAGTGACCCTCGACTTCCCTTAATGAATACGCAGTATTTT; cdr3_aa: CASSDPRLPLMNTQYF
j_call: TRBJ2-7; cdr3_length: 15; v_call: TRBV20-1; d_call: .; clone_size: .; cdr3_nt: TGCAGTGCTAGTCGACCGGGACGGCAAGCCTACGAGCAGTACTTC; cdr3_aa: CSASRPGRQAYEQYF
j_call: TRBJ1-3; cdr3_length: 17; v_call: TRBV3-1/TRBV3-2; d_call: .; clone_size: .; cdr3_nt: TGTGCCAGCAGCCAAGGGGACGGGCGTACCTCTGGAAACACCATATATTTT; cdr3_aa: CASSQGDGRTSGNTIYF
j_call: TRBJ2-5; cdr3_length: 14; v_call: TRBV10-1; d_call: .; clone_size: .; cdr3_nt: TGCGCCAGCAGTGAGTCCAGGGTCGGAGAGACCCAGTACTTC; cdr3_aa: CASSESRVGETQYF
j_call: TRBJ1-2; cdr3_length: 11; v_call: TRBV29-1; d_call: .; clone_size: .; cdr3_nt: TGCAGCGTTGAATCGGGCGGGGGCTACACCTTC; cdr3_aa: CSVESGGGYTF
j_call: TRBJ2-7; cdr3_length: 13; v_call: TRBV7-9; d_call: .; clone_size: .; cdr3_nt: TGTGCCAGCAGCTTAGTAACAGTCGGCGAGCAGTACTTC; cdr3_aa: CASSLVTVGEQYF
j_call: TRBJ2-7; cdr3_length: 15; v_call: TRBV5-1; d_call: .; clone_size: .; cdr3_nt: TGCGCCAGCAGCTTCACTACCGTCAAGGGAGACGAGCAGTACTTC; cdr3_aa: CASSFTTVKGDEQYF
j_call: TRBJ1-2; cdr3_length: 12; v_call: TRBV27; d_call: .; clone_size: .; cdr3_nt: TGTGCCAGCAGTTTAAAAGGGAAAGGCTACACCTTC; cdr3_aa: CASSLKGKGYTF
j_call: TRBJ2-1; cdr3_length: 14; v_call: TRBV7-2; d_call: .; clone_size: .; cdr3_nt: TGTGCCAGCAGCTTAGAACAGGGCCGCAATGAGCAGTTCTTC; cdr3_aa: CASSLEQGRNEQFF
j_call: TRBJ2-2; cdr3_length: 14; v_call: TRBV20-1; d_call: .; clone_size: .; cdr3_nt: TGCAGTGCTAGTGGGCTACAGAACACCGGGGAGCTGTTTTTT; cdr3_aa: CSASGLQNTGELFF
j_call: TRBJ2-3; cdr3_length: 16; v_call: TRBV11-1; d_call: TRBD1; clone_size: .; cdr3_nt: TGTGCCAGCAGCATGAGACAGGGGGGTATAACAGATACGCAGTATTTT; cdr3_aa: CASSMRQGGITDTQYF
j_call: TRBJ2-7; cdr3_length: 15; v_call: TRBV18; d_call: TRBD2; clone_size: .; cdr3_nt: TGTGCCAGCTCTCGCGGACTAGCGGGACGCCCCGAGCAGTACTTC; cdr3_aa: CASSRGLAGRPEQYF
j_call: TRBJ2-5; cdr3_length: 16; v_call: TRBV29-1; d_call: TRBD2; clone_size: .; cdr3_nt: TGCAGCGTTGAAGTAGTAGCGGGAGGCACGCAAGAGACCCAGTACTTC; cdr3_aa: CSVEVVAGGTQETQYF
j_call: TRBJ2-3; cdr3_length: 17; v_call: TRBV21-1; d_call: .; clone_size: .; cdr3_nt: TGTGCCAGCAGCAAAGAAGAAGCGGGAGGTAGTGCAGATACGCAGTATTTT; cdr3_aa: CASSKEEAGGSADTQYF
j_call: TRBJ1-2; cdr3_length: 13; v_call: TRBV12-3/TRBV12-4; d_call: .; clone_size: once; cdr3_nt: TGTGCCAGCAGTTTAGAGACTTTCGGTGGCTACACCTTC; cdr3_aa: CASSLETFGGYTF
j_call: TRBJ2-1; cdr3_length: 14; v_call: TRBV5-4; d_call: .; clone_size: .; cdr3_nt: TGTGCCAGCAGCCTGAGTGCGAGTAGCGATGAGCAGTTCTTC; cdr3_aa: CASSLSASSDEQFF
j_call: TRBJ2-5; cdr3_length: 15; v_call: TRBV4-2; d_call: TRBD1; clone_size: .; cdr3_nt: TGTGCCAGCAGCCAAGGAAGGACAGGTAAAGAGACCCAGTACTTC; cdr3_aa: CASSQGRTGKETQYF
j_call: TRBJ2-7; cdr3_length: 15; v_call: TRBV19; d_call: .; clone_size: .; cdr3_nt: TGTGCCAGTAGCCCTGACCGGGACAAGCTCTACGAGCAGTACTTC; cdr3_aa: CASSPDRDKLYEQYF
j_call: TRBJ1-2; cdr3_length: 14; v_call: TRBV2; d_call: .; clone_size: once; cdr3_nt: TGTGCCAGCGCAGACGGAGAGACCACCTATGGCTACACCTTC; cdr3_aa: CASADGETTYGYTF
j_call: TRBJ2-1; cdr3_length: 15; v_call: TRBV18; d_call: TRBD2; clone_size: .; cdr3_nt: TGTGCCAGCTCACCCCCCGGGACTAACTACAATGAGCAGTTCTTC; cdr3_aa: CASSPPGTNYNEQFF
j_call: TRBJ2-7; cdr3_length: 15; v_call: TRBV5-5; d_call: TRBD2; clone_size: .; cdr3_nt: TGTGCCAGCAGCTCCGGGACTAGCGTCTCCTACGAGCAGTACTTC; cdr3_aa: CASSSGTSVSYEQYF